The entry below gives a single T cell receptor beta chain sequence along with its context. Its target is not known. The junction does not match germline at one end; this may be a read error. Germline V gene sequence: CDR1 SSHAT, CDR2 FNYEAQ (reference sequence). This CDR3 region has 13 residues. Processing was applied to graft tissue in order to liberate intraepithelial and lamina propria lymphocytes. Profiled with immunoSEQ multiplex PCR; TCRdb holds only in-frame clones, not every one. Among some 4,400 clones, over 65% were seen once, and the ten largest hold about 8.4%. These data belong to a study of graft-versus-host responses after intestinal transplantation. Notes on the study in general: Recipient marrow showed GvH clones, some seen first in ileum or blood.

The chain has TRBV7-7 and TRBJ1-1, with 7 bases fitting TRBD1. This receptor was identified in a human patient who received an intestinal transplant, so some T cells may come from the graft donor. Sequencing was performed on ileum tissue, taken 17 days after transplant. The CDR3 sequence: CASSYDRDAEAFF. CDR3 nucleotides: TGTGCTAGCAGCTACGACAGGGACGCTGAAGCTTTCTTT.